The 18 T cell receptor beta chains presented below share a single source sample, sequenced in a study of blood T cell repertoires in COVID-19. Using immunoSEQ multiplex PCR, the repertoire was profiled, and TCRdb retains in-frame clones only, with some absent. The sample shows over 120,000 clones, 78% of them seen only once. The sequencing sample was made of peripheral blood. The receptors shown here come from a woman aged 55-75 years with acute or convalescent COVID-19.

The chain has TRBV2 and TRBJ2-7; 9 positions match TRBD1. CDR3 size: 15 residues. Trimming removed 4 bases from V and 3 bases from J; junction bases left unmatched: 7. In germline, CDR1 is SNHLY, CDR2 FYNNEI. The CDR3 here is CASSGDRVGNYEQYF. For the CDR3, the DNA is TGTGCCAGCAGTGGGGACAGGGTTGGTAACTACGAGCAGTACTTC.

The chain has TRBV18 and TRBJ2-5; D may be TRBD1 (5 bases). This CDR3 contains 14 residues. Trimming removed 0 bases at V and 7 bases at J, with 12 bases between. CDR1 and CDR2 from the germline V gene are KGHSH and LQKENI. Here the CDR3 reads CASSPPMGPGTQYF. DNA of the CDR3: TGTGCCAGCTCACCACCGATGGGGCCTGGGACCCAGTACTTC.

A word on this clone: At one boundary the junction diverges from the germline segment, which might be a read error. This sequence joins TRBV28 and TRBJ1-2, with 10 bases identical to TRBD1. Germline V gene lookup returns CDR1 MDHEN and CDR2 SYDVKM. The CDR3 length is 13 residues. The CDR3 loop reads CASSLSGPRDRGF. As DNA, the CDR3 is TGTGCCAGCAGTCTATCGGGGCCGCGGGACAGGGGATTC.

The chain carries TRBV9 and TRBJ2-5; 8 bases fit TRBD1. J lost 5 bases, V lost 2 bases, and 5 bases had no gene match. Per germline, CDR1 SGDLS and CDR2 YYNGEE. The CDR3 sequence is 14 residues long. The DNA of the CDR3 is TGTGCCAGCAGCGTGACAGGGGTTGGGGAGACCCAGTACTTC. It encodes CASSVTGVGETQYF.

The chain links TRBV5-6 to TRBJ2-2; 11 bases are shared with TRBD1. J gave up 1 base and V 2 bases, and 4 bases lay outside the gene matches. Per germline, CDR1 SGHDT and CDR2 YYEEEE. The CDR3 runs 17 residues. CDR3 coding DNA: TGTGCCAGCAGCTTTTGGGGACAGGGGGGGAACACCGGGGAGCTGTTTTTT. Its protein product is CASSFWGQGGNTGELFF.

The J gene is TRBJ1-2, the V gene TRBV30; 7 nucleotides line up with TRBD1. V dropped 4 bases and J dropped 6; count of bases not matched to a gene: 5. In germline, CDR1 is GTSNPN, CDR2 SVGIG (reference sequence). The CDR3 covers 12 residues. In DNA, the CDR3 is TGTGCCTGGAATAACAGGGGAAATGGCTACACCTTC. It yields the protein CAWNNRGNGYTF.

The chain employs TRBV24-1 and TRBJ2-7, with D uncertain. The ends were cut back, 2 bases at V and 0 bases at J, with 10 bases in the middle. CDR3 length equals 15 residues. Germline CDR1 reads KGHDR; CDR2 reads SFDVKD. In nucleotides, the CDR3 is TGTGCCACCAGTGATTCTCGAGGTAGCTCCTACGAGCAGTACTTC. Translation: CATSDSRGSSYEQYF.

The chain combines TRBV29-1 with TRBJ2-1, with 11 nucleotides matching TRBD2. This CDR3 has 15 amino acids. Germline CDR1 and CDR2: SQVTM and ANQGSEA. V trimming: 5 bases; J trimming: 7 bases; junction bases outside the gene matches: 10. The CDR3 sequence: CSVLKLAGVRNEQFF. In DNA, the CDR3 is TGCAGCGTTCTTAAACTAGCGGGAGTAAGGAATGAGCAGTTCTTC.

The chain links TRBV2 to TRBJ2-4; D is perhaps TRBD2 (6 bases). CDR3 length: 18 residues. Trimming removed 3 bases from V and 1 base from J, with 19 bases in between. Germline V gene sequence: CDR1 SNHLY, CDR2 FYNNEI. CDR3 sequence (DNA): TGTGCCAGCAGTGACCTTAGCGTAAAGGAGGGGGCCAAAAACATTCAGTACTTC. Translation: CASSDLSVKEGAKNIQYF.

The CDR3 region has the DNA TGTGCCAGCACGGCGGGAGGGCCAAATGAGCAGTTCTTC. It codes for CASTAGGPNEQFF. This chain links TRBV27 with TRBJ2-1, with TRBD2 identical over 9 bases. This CDR3 comprises 13 residues. V dropped 7 bases and J dropped 7; count of bases not matched to a gene: 5. Germline CDR1 reads MNHEY; CDR2 reads SMNVEV (reference sequence).

The chain links TRBV2 to TRBJ1-5; TRBD1 matches 10 bases. CDR1 SNHLY and CDR2 FYNNEI come from the germline V gene. This CDR3 is 15 amino acids long. After removal of 6 bases from V and 6 bases from J, the junction contained 8 bases not matched to a gene. CDR3 loop: CASSFGQGVVQPQHF. In nucleotides, the CDR3 is TGTGCCAGCAGCTTTGGACAGGGGGTTGTTCAGCCCCAGCATTTT.

The chain couples TRBV29-1 to TRBJ1-2; D not certain. The CDR3 extends over 13 amino acids. CDR1 and CDR2 (germline): SQVTM, ANQGSEA. Trimming pared 6 bases from V and 1 base from J, leaving 12 bases between. The CDR3 is CSVVVRGNYGYTF. The DNA for the CDR3 is TGCAGCGTCGTAGTCCGCGGTAACTATGGCTACACCTTC.

The rearrangement joins TRBV12-5 to TRBJ1-6, with 8 nucleotides matching TRBD1. CDR3 size: 15 residues. V lost 3 bases, J lost 5 bases, and 3 bases stayed unmatched. Germline assignment: CDR1 LGHNT and CDR2 FRNRAP. The CDR3 DNA is TGTGCTAGTGGTTTCGGACAGGGCAATAATTCACCCCTCCACTTT. Amino acid sequence: CASGFGQGNNSPLHF.

The V gene is TRBV7-8, the J gene TRBJ2-7; 15 bases map to TRBD2. After removal of 5 bases from V and 3 bases from J, the junction contained 2 bases not matched to a gene. The CDR3 is made up of 15 amino acids. Looked up from germline, CDR1 is SGHVS and CDR2 is FQNEAQ. The CDR3 DNA is TGTGCCAGCAGCAGGACTAGCGGGAGGGACTACGAGCAGTACTTC. Its translation: CASSRTSGRDYEQYF.

With regard to this clone: Relative to the germline gene, one junction end is altered; a read error may explain this. This chain uses TRBV7-3 with TRBJ2-1, with 9 bases that match TRBD2. The CDR3 covers 16 residues. The germline V gene encodes CDR1 SGHTA and CDR2 FQGTGA. CDR3 sequence (DNA): TGTGCCAGCAGCGAAGATTCCGGGACTAGCTACTATGAGCAGTTCTTC. Translating gives CASSEDSGTSYYEQFF.

This chain uses TRBV27 with TRBJ2-7, with TRBD2 matching 7 bases. This CDR3 region has 17 residues. CDR1 MNHEY and CDR2 SMNVEV come from the germline V gene (reference sequence). Trimming removed 5 bases from V and 5 bases from J; junction bases left unmatched: 18. The CDR3 DNA follows: TGTGCCAGCAGTCACAGGTACCCGCGGGAGAGGTCCCACGAGCAGTACTTC. Encoded protein: CASSHRYPRERSHEQYF.

The genes are TRBV28 and TRBJ1-6; TRBD1 is a possible D gene (5 bases). The germline gives CDR1 MDHEN, CDR2 SYDVKM. The CDR3 length is 17 residues. V lost 1 base and J 7 bases, leaving 17 bases between the germline ends. CDR3 residues: CASSLYTPSTENSPLHF. DNA for the CDR3: TGTGCCAGCAGTTTATATACCCCTTCGACAGAGAATTCACCCCTCCACTTT.

The gene calls are TRBV10-3 and TRBJ2-3; 13 bases match TRBD2. Trimming removed 3 bases from V and 5 bases from J; junction bases left unmatched: 2. This CDR3 is built from 15 residues. CDR1 is ENHRY, CDR2 SYGVKD, per germline. In DNA form, the CDR3 reads TGTGCCATCAGTGAAGGGACTAGCGGGAAAGATACGCAGTATTTT. This translates into CAISEGTSGKDTQYF.